This entry concerns a single T cell receptor (beta chain). This clonotype was detected a few times. The target of this receptor is not known. Base qualities were left out, and no much larger clone turns up one base away. The entry originates in a study of T-cell reconstitution after alpha-beta-depleted transplantation in children (dated by TCRdb to the mid-2010s). Describing the broader study: Using TCR repertoire profiling, the study followed T-cell immune reconstitution in a quantitative way in children after TCRalphabeta/CD19-depleted allogeneic hematopoietic cell transplantation.

The library was prepared using PCR. This sample was sequenced with an Illumina HiSeq 2500. To normalize quantification of the TCRbeta repertoire, the TCR libraries were built with molecular barcoding that relied on unique molecular identifiers. In-frame beta chains were kept once TCRdb had trimmed the public reads at Q25 with fastp and called clones with MiXCR. Records with the same CDR3 protein are collapsed into one entry carrying the most frequent genes and DNA. This sample gives around 960,000 distinct CDR3 sequences in total; about 29% of them show up just once. The top ten hold roughly 31% of the sample. The germline V gene specifies MGHRA as CDR1 and YSYEKL as CDR2. Trimming costs V 1 base and J 2 bases, and their ends lie 15 bases apart. From the cysteine up to the phenylalanine, the CDR3 has a length of 17 residues. Only the CDR3 DNA stays, 51 bases, in frame from base 1. The label giving this sample's treatment or condition can be read as: allogeneic hematopoietic cell transplantation with graft depleted of TCRalphabeta T cells and CD19 B cells. The transplant recipients were children given TCRalphabeta/CD19-depleted allogeneic hematopoietic cell grafts.

The paper's findings and limits, for the study overall: The apparently early recovery of alphabetaT-cell counts about two months after transplant reportedly depended on only several hundred rapidly expanded clones that came from non-depleted graft cells. In some patients, the high TCRbeta diversity seen at day 60 was put down to recipient T cells and intrathymic progenitors that had survived conditioning. The frequencies of hyperexpanded clones fell over the following months, and after one year, T-cell counts and TCRbeta diversity were mostly attributed to newly produced T cells.

The receptor's source is a boy in the first two years of life who had a stem cell transplant for SCID, so the T cells may come from the graft donor. The input for sequencing was PBMCs, mostly from graft donor cells, taken 360 days after TCRalphabeta/CD19-depleted stem cell transplant. Recombination linked TRBV4-1 to TRBJ2-1, with no confident D gene call. The CDR3 region has the sequence CASSQGPSPLAYNEQFF. The DNA sequence is given as TGCGCCAGCAGCCAAGGCCCCTCCCCATTAGCCTACAATGAGCAGTTCTTC.